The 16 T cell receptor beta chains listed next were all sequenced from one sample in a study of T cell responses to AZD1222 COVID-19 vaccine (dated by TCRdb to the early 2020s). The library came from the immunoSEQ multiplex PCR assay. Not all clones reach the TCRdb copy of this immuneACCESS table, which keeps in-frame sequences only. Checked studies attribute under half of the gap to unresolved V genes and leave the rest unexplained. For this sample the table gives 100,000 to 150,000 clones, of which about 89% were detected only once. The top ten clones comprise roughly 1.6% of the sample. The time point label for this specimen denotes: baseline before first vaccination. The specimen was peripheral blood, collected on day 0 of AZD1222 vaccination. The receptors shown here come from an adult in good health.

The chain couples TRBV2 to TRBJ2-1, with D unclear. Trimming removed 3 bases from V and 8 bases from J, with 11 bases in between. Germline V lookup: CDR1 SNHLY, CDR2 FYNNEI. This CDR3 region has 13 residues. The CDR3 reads CASSESGFYEQFF. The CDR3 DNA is TGTGCCAGCAGTGAGTCAGGCTTCTATGAGCAGTTCTTC.

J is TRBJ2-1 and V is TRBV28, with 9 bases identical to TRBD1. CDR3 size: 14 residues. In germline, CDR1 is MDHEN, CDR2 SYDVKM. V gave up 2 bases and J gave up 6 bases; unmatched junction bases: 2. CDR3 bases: TGTGCCAGCAGTTTACTACAGGGGGCCAATGAGCAGTTCTTC. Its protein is CASSLLQGANEQFF.

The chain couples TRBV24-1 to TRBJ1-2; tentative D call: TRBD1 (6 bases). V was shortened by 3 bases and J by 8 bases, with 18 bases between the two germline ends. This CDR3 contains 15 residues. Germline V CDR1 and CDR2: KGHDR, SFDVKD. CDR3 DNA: TGTGCCACCAGTGATAGGACAGAGACAAGGGACGGCTACACCTTC. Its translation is CATSDRTETRDGYTF.

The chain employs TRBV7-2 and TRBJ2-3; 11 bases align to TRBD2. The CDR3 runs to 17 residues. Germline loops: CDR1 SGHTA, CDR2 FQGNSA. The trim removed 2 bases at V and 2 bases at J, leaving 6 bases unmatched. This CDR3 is CASSLPGLAVVTDTQYF. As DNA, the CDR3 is TGTGCCAGCAGCTTACCGGGACTAGCGGTAGTCACAGATACGCAGTATTTT.

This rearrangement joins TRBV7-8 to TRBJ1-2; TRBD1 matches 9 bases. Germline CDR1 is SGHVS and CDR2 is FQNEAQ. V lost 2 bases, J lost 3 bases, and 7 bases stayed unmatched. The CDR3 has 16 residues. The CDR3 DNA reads TGTGCCAGCAGCTTAAGGCGGACAGGGGACTACTATGGCTACACCTTC. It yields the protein CASSLRRTGDYYGYTF.

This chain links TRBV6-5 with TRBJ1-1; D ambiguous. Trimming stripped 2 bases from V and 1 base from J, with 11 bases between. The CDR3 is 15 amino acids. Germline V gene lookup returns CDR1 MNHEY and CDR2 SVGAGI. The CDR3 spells CASSYVGAGNTEAFF. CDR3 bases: TGTGCCAGCAGTTACGTGGGCGCAGGGAACACTGAAGCTTTCTTT.

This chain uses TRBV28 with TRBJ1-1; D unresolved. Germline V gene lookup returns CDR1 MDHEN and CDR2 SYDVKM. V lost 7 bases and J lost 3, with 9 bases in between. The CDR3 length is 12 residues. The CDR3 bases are TGTGCCAGCACCCTGGCCCACACTGAAGCTTTCTTT. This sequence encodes CASTLAHTEAFF.

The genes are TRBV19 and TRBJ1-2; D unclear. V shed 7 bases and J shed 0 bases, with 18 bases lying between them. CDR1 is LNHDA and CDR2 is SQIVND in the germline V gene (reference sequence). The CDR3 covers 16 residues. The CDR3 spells CASKIWSDHSNYGYTF. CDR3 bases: TGTGCCAGTAAAATATGGTCCGACCACTCTAACTATGGCTACACCTTC.

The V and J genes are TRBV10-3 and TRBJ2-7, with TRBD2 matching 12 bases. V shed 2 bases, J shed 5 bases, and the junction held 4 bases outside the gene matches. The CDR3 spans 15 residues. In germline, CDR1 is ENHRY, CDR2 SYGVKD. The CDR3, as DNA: TGTGCCATCAGTGAGGGACTAGCGGGAATCGACGAGCAGTACTTC. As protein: CAISEGLAGIDEQYF.

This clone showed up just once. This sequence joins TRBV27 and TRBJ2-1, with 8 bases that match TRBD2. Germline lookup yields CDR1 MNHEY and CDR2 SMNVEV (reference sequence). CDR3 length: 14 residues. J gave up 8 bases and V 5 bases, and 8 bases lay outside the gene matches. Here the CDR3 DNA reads TGTGCCAGCAGTACTATAGCGGGATCGGATGAGCAGTTCTTC. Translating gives CASSTIAGSDEQFF.

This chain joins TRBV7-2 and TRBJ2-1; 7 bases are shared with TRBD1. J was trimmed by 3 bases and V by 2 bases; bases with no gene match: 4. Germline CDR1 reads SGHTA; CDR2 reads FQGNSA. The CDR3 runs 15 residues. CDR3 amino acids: CASSLRQGGYNEQFF. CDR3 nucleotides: TGTGCCAGCAGCTTAAGACAGGGTGGCTACAATGAGCAGTTCTTC.

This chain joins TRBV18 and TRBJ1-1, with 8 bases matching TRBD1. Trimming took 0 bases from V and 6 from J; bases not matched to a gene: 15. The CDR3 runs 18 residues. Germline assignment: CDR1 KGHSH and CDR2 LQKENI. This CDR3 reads CASSPPFGAGGLIAEAFF. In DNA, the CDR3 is TGTGCCAGCTCACCACCGTTCGGGGCAGGGGGCCTAATAGCTGAAGCTTTCTTT.

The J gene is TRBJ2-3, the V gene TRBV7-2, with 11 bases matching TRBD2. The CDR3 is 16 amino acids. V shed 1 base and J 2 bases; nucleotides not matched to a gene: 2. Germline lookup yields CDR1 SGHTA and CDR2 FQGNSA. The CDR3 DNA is TGTGCCAGCAGCTTAGGACTAGCGGGGAACACAGATACGCAGTATTTT. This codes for CASSLGLAGNTDTQYF. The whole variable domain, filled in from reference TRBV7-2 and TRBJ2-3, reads GAGVSQSPSNKVTEKGKDVELRCDPISGHTALYWYRQSLGQGLEFLIYFQGNSAPDKSGLPSDRFSAERTGGSVSTLTIQRTQQEDSAVYLCASSLGLAGNTDTQYFGPGTRLTVL.

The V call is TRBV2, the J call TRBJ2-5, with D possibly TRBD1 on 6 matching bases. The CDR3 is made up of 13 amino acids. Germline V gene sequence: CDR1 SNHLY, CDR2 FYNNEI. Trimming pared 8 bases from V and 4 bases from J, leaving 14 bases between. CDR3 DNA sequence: TGTGCCAGCTGCAAGGACAGCGGAGAGACCCAGTACTTC. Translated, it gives CASCKDSGETQYF. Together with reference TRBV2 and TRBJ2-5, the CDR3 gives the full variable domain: EPEVTQTPSHQVTQMGQEVILRCVPISNHLYFYWYRQILGQKVEFLVSFYNNEISEKSEIFDDQFSVERPDGSNFTLKIRSTKLEDSAMYFCASCKDSGETQYFGPGTRLLVL.

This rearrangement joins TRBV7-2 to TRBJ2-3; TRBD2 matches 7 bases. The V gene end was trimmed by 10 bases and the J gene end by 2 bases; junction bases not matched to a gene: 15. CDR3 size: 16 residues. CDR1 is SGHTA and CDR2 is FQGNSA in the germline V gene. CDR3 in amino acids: CATPRGVGGLTDTQYF. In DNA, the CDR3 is TGTGCCACCCCGAGGGGAGTGGGAGGGCTCACAGATACGCAGTATTTT.

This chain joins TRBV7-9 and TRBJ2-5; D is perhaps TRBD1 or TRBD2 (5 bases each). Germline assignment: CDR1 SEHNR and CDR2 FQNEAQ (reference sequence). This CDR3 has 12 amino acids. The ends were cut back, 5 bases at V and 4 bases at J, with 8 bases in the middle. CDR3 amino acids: CASSPRGETQYF. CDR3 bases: TGTGCCAGCAGCCCGAGGGGAGAGACCCAGTACTTC.